The 13 T cell receptor beta chains presented below share a single source sample, sequenced in a study of beta chain features in type 1 diabetes. All of the isolated RNA was reverse transcribed, so expressed TCRB transcripts were sequenced. Measured with immunoSEQ multiplex PCR; TCRdb has only the in-frame clones, and not every one. The repertoire consists of 900,000 or so clones, with roughly 15% occurring once and the leading ten covering 0.02% to 0.03%. Sequencing input: naive CD4+ T cells from blood. Every receptor here comes from a woman aged 18-35 years in good health.

The table lists this clone with a few counts. Other DNA variants within this sample encode the same CDR3. The V call is TRBV29-1, the J call TRBJ1-1; weak D call: TRBD1 (6 bases). Trimming removed 3 bases at V and 3 bases at J, with 8 bases between. Germline CDR1 and CDR2: SQVTM and ANQGSEA. There are 12 residues in the CDR3. The CDR3: CSVDRGDTEAFF. CDR3 bases: TGCAGCGTTGACAGGGGTGACACTGAAGCTTTCTTT.

This clone showed up just a few times. The chain recombines TRBV11-1 with TRBJ2-3; D may be TRBD2 (5 bases). V gave up 5 bases and J gave up 5 bases, with 14 bases separating them. The germline V gene encodes CDR1 SGHAT and CDR2 FQDESV (reference sequence). This CDR3 comprises 14 residues. In nucleotides, the CDR3 is TGTGCCAGCAGCCGACTAACGGAGAAAGATACGCAGTATTTT. Amino acid sequence: CASSRLTEKDTQYF.

This chain connects TRBV7-6 to TRBJ2-7; D is uncertain. Between the trimmed V and J ends, which lost 3 bases and 1 base, there was a span of 7 bases. CDR3 length: 13 amino acids. Germline loops: CDR1 SGHVS, CDR2 FNYEAQ. The CDR3: CASSLGRSYEQYF. CDR3 nucleotides: TGTGCCAGCAGCTTGGGCAGGTCCTACGAGCAGTACTTC.

The chain recombines TRBV9 with TRBJ2-2, with TRBD2 identical over 9 bases. V lost 4 bases and J lost 4; bases outside the gene matches: 5. CDR3 size: 15 residues. Germline CDR1 and CDR2: SGDLS and YYNGEE. The CDR3 DNA follows: TGTGCCAGCAGCCGTAGCGGGAGTCGCACCGGGGAGCTGTTTTTT. Its translation: CASSRSGSRTGELFF.

This rearrangement joins TRBV4-3 to TRBJ2-1; 9 bases are shared with TRBD2. Per germline, CDR1 LGHNA and CDR2 YSLEER. V shed 0 bases, J shed 8 bases, and the junction held 11 bases outside the gene matches. The CDR3 is 17 residues long. The chain's CDR3 is CASSQESPGLAFDEQFF. The CDR3 DNA follows: TGCGCCAGCAGCCAAGAGAGTCCGGGACTAGCATTCGATGAGCAGTTCTTC.

This clone has only a few counts. The chain carries TRBV7-2 and TRBJ2-7, with no clear D. Germline CDR1 reads SGHTA; CDR2 reads FQGNSA. This CDR3 is built from 15 residues. Trimming removed 0 bases at V and 4 bases at J, with 13 bases between. CDR3 nucleotide sequence: TGTGCCAGCAGCTTAGCCCCAGACTCGAGTTACGAGCAGTACTTC. This encodes CASSLAPDSSYEQYF.

This clone was picked up a small number of times. CDR3 DNA sequence: TGTGCCAGCAGTTTATTTTCGGGATACGCGAACACCGGGGAGCTGTTTTTT. Translation gives CASSLFSGYANTGELFF. The V call is TRBV27, the J call TRBJ2-2, with TRBD2 as a possible D gene (5 bases). V was clipped by 1 base and J by 0 bases, with 12 bases between them. In germline, CDR1 is MNHEY, CDR2 SMNVEV (reference sequence). The CDR3 has 17 amino acids.

Ten or more counts support this clone. The chain is built from TRBV28 and TRBJ2-2; perhaps TRBD2 as D (5 bases). This CDR3 has 12 amino acids. Looked up from germline, CDR1 is MDHEN and CDR2 is SYDVKM. V lost 7 bases, J lost 15 bases, and 18 bases lay in between. Written as DNA, the CDR3 is TGTGCCAGCACATCGAACACACGGGGTGTGTTTTTT. As protein: CASTSNTRGVFF.

This clone was found a few times. The gene calls are TRBV18 and TRBJ2-3, with D maybe TRBD2 (5 bases). The V gene lost 6 bases and the J gene lost 5 bases, with 30 bases spanning the gap. Looked up from germline, CDR1 is KGHSH and CDR2 is LQKENI. The CDR3 is 19 residues long. DNA for the CDR3: TGTGCCAGCTCGCCCAGGCGGCTCTATTCGGCTGGAGGCGGAGATACGCAGTATTTT. It encodes CASSPRRLYSAGGGDTQYF.

The gene calls are TRBV4-2 and TRBJ1-2, with D perhaps matching TRBD1 (6 bases). V was clipped by 5 bases and J by 4 bases, with 14 bases between them. The germline V gene has CDR1 LGHNA and CDR2 YNFKEQ. This CDR3 comprises 14 residues. This CDR3 reads CASSKPTGSYGYTF. The CDR3 nucleotides read TGTGCCAGCAGCAAACCGACAGGATCCTATGGCTACACCTTC.

V is TRBV28 and J is TRBJ1-1; D is undetermined. CDR1 and CDR2 (germline): MDHEN, SYDVKM. The germline V and J ends were trimmed by 1 base and 1 base, with 7 bases remaining between them. The CDR3 consists of 14 residues. DNA for the CDR3: TGTGCCAGCAGTTTATTGGGAAGGAACACTGAAGCTTTCTTT. Encoded protein: CASSLLGRNTEAFF.

This clone was found a few times. This chain joins TRBV6-1 and TRBJ1-2; D not resolved. CDR3 length: 14 residues. Trimming left V 2 bases short and J 8 bases short, with 15 bases between. Looked up from germline, CDR1 is MNHNS and CDR2 is SASEGT. The CDR3 here is CASSESGGRVGYTF. The CDR3 bases are TGTGCCAGCAGTGAAAGCGGCGGTCGCGTCGGCTACACCTTC.

This chain connects TRBV5-1 to TRBJ2-7; 9 nucleotides agree with TRBD2. This CDR3 has 16 residues. V shed 4 bases, J shed 3 bases, and the junction held 11 bases outside the gene matches. The germline gives CDR1 SGHRS, CDR2 YFSETQ. The CDR3 spells CASSKTSGPGSYEQYF. The CDR3 DNA reads as TGCGCCAGCAGCAAGACTAGCGGACCCGGAAGCTACGAGCAGTACTTC. Looking up the rest from reference TRBV5-1 and TRBJ2-7 gives the full variable domain: KAGVTQTPRYLIKTRGQQVTLSCSPISGHRSVSWYQQTPGQGLQFLFEYFSETQRNKGNFPGRFSGRQFSNSRSEMNVSTLELGDSALYLCASSKTSGPGSYEQYFGPGTRLTVT.